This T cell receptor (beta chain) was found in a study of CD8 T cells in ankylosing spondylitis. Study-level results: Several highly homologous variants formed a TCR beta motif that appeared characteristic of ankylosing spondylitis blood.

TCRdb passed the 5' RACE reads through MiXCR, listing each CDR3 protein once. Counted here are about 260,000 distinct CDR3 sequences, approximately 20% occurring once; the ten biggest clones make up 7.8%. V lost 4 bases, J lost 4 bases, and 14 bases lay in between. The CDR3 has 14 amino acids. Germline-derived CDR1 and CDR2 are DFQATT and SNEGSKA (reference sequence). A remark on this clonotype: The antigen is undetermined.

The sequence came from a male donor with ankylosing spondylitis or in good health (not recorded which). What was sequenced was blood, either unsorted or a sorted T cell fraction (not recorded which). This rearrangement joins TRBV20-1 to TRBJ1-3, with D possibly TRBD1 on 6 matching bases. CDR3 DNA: TGCAGTGCTACTCCAGGAGACAGGGGAAACACCATATATTTT. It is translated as CSATPGDRGNTIYF.